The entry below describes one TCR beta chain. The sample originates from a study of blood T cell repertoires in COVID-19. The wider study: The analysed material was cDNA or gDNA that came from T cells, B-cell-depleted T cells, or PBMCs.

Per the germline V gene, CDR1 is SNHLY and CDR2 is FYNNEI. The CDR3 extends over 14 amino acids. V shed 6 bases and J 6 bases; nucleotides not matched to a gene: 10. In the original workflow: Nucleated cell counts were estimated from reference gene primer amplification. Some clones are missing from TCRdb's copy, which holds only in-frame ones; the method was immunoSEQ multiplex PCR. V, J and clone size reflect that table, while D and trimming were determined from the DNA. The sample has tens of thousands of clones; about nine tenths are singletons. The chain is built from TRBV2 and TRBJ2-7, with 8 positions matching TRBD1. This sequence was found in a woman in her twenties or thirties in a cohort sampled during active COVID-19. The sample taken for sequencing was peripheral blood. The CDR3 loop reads CASRENRGRSEQYF. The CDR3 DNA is TGTGCCAGCAGGGAGAACAGGGGGAGGAGCGAGCAGTACTTC.